One sample yielded the 21 T cell receptor beta chains listed below, sequenced in a study of blood T cells in healthy people across ages. PCR was performed a second time for 7 to 11 cycles using a sample-barcoded 5' primer and a J-beta primer mix. TCRdb passed the 5' RACE reads through MiXCR, listing each CDR3 protein once. The sample lists roughly 860,000 distinct CDR3 sequences, approximately 59% occurring once. The source material was blood. The origin of the receptors is a man aged 30-40 years in good health.

This clonotype has a handful of counts. This chain joins TRBV6-6 and TRBJ2-7; 11 positions agree with TRBD1. Trimming at V came to 9 bases and at J to 7 bases, leaving 5 bases not matched to a gene. CDR1 and CDR2 from the germline V gene are MNHNY and SVGAGI (reference sequence). The CDR3 sequence is 12 residues long. CDR3 coding DNA: TGTGCCAGTTGGGGACAGGGGGATGAGCAGTACTTC. This translates into CASWGQGDEQYF.

This clonotype turned up a few times. J is TRBJ1-2 and V is TRBV12-3 or TRBV12-4; D gene unclear. The V end lost 1 base, the J end lost 4 bases, and 10 bases lay between the germline ends. There are 14 residues in the CDR3. CDR3 residues: CASSLGAATYGYTF. The CDR3 DNA reads TGTGCCAGCAGTTTAGGCGCGGCCACCTATGGCTACACCTTC.

This chain uses TRBV7-9 with TRBJ1-3; 9 bases line up with TRBD1. The V and J ends lost 5 bases and 4 bases, in that order; junction bases with no gene match: 6. The germline V gene encodes CDR1 SEHNR and CDR2 FQNEAQ (reference sequence). CDR3 length equals 15 residues. The CDR3 nucleotides read TGTGCCAGCAGCCTAGTGACAGGGGGAGGAAACACCATATATTTT. As protein: CASSLVTGGGNTIYF.

This sequence joins TRBV12-3 or TRBV12-4 and TRBJ2-1; 10 bases agree with TRBD1. Judging by the DNA end, TRBJ2-7 fits better; the J call may be wrong. There are 13 residues in the CDR3. DNA for the CDR3: TGTGCCACCGGACAGGGGGTATACAATGAGCAGTACTTC. Amino acid sequence: CATGQGVYNEQYF.

V is TRBV29-1 and J is TRBJ2-3; the match to TRBD2 covers 7 bases. The CDR3 covers 16 residues. The V gene end was trimmed by 2 bases and the J gene end by 2 bases; junction bases not matched to a gene: 10. Germline assignment: CDR1 SQVTM and CDR2 ANQGSEA. The CDR3 loop is CSVETGSAGFTDTQYF. CDR3 in DNA: TGCAGCGTTGAAACGGGTTCAGCGGGGTTCACAGATACGCAGTATTTT.

The V gene is TRBV2, the J gene TRBJ2-1; D not certain. Germline V lookup: CDR1 SNHLY, CDR2 FYNNEI. This CDR3 region has 13 residues. V was pared by 6 bases and J by 8 bases, with 14 bases between. The CDR3 is CASSKGPVDEQFF. In nucleotides, the CDR3 is TGTGCCAGCAGCAAGGGTCCTGTGGATGAGCAGTTCTTC.

The rearrangement links TRBV6-5 to TRBJ2-7; D unclear. Trimming left V 3 bases short and J 6 bases short, with 9 bases between. The CDR3 covers 12 residues. Germline assignment: CDR1 MNHEY and CDR2 SVGAGI. The CDR3 DNA is TGTGCCAGCAGTTATTCCCACGGCGAGCAGTACTTC. It specifies CASSYSHGEQYF.

This clonotype was detected many times. The chain uses TRBV13 and TRBJ2-7; TRBD1 might be the D (6 bases). Per the germline V gene, CDR1 is PRHDT and CDR2 is FYEKMQ (reference sequence). Between the trimmed V and J ends, which lost 6 bases and 7 bases, there was a span of 10 bases. The length of the CDR3 is 11 residues. This CDR3 is CASSLRGEQYF. The CDR3 region has the DNA TGTGCCAGCAGTTTAAGGGGGGAGCAGTACTTC.

V and J are TRBV29-1 and TRBJ1-5, with a possible D match to TRBD1 (6 bases). Germline values: CDR1 SQVTM, CDR2 ANQGSEA. The length of the CDR3 is 14 residues. V dropped 6 bases and J dropped 0 bases, with 12 bases sitting between them. The CDR3 here is CSVMNRDSNQPQHF. CDR3 DNA sequence: TGCAGCGTCATGAACAGGGATAGCAATCAGCCCCAGCATTTT.

Only a few counts were recorded for this clonotype. The genes are TRBV5-1 and TRBJ1-2, with TRBD1 matching 8 bases. The CDR3 loop spans 13 amino acids. Germline CDR1 SGHRS, CDR2 YFSETQ. V was pared by 4 bases and J by 8 bases, with 7 bases of the junction left unmatched. The CDR3 nucleotides are TGCGCCAGCAGCCCCTGGACAGGGCGCGGCTACACCTTC. It specifies CASSPWTGRGYTF.

The genes are TRBV9 and TRBJ2-3; the D gene is possibly TRBD2 (5 bases). Germline loops: CDR1 SGDLS, CDR2 YYNGEE. Trimming removed 2 bases from V and 1 base from J, with 8 bases in between. CDR3 size: 14 residues. As DNA, the CDR3 is TGTGCCAGCAGCGTCGGGATGGGCACAGATACGCAGTATTTT. It encodes CASSVGMGTDTQYF.

This clonotype was seen a handful of times. The rearrangement links TRBV7-2 to TRBJ2-7; D remains unclear. This CDR3 region has 12 residues. Per germline, CDR1 SGHTA and CDR2 FQGNSA. V lost 4 bases and J lost 2, with 6 bases in between. The CDR3, as DNA: TGTGCCAGCAGCTCGGACGCCTACGAGCAGTACTTC. This codes for CASSSDAYEQYF.

This chain joins TRBV6-6 and TRBJ1-2; D might be TRBD1 (6 bases). V dropped 4 bases and J dropped 4 bases, with 13 bases sitting between them. The CDR3 consists of 14 residues. Germline V gives CDR1 MNHNY, CDR2 SVGAGI (reference sequence). Here the CDR3 reads CASSSPTGAYGYTF. CDR3 nucleotides: TGTGCCAGCAGTTCCCCGACAGGAGCCTATGGCTACACCTTC.

This chain links TRBV5-1 with TRBJ2-7; D tentatively fits TRBD1 or TRBD2 (6 bases each). There are 15 residues in the CDR3. Germline values: CDR1 SGHRS, CDR2 YFSETQ. V dropped 0 bases and J dropped 3 bases, with 13 bases sitting between them. The CDR3 sequence: CASSLEAGTNYEQYF. The CDR3 bases are TGCGCCAGCAGCTTGGAGGCGGGGACAAACTACGAGCAGTACTTC.

Concerning this clonotype: Relative to the germline gene, one junction end is altered; a read error may explain this. CDR3 region: CASSRGDTRYF. CDR3 in DNA: TGTGCCAGCAGTAGGGGAGATACGCGGTATTTT. This sequence joins TRBV4-2 and TRBJ2-3; D could derive from TRBD1 or TRBD2 (5 bases each). The CDR3 runs 11 residues. Germline V lookup: CDR1 LGHNA, CDR2 YNFKEQ.

This chain connects TRBV9 to TRBJ1-1; D is undetermined. CDR1 and CDR2 from the germline V gene are SGDLS and YYNGEE. V was shortened by 2 bases and J by 2 bases, with 10 bases between the two germline ends. CDR3 length: 14 amino acids. CDR3 coding DNA: TGTGCCAGCAGCGTTCAAAGTGGAAACACTGAAGCTTTCTTT. Translating it yields CASSVQSGNTEAFF. The full variable domain, its missing parts supplied by reference TRBV9 and TRBJ1-1, is DSGVTQTPKHLITATGQRVTLRCSPRSGDLSVYWYQQSLDQGLQFLIQYYNGEERAKGNILERFSAQQFPDLHSELNLSSLELGDSALYFCASSVQSGNTEAFFGQGTRLTVV.

The chain employs TRBV29-1 and TRBJ1-1; 7 positions match TRBD1. The germline V gene encodes CDR1 SQVTM and CDR2 ANQGSEA. The CDR3 loop spans 15 amino acids. V lost 3 bases, J lost 4 bases, and 11 bases stayed unmatched. This CDR3 reads CSVDGAGGVGTEAFF. The CDR3 nucleotides read TGCAGCGTTGACGGGGCAGGGGGAGTGGGCACTGAAGCTTTCTTT.

This chain's CDR3 is CASSPASGASGAFF. The DNA of the CDR3 is TGTGCCAGCAGCCCTGCCTCGGGGGCCAGCGGAGCTTTCTTT. V usage is TRBV5-4 and J usage is TRBJ1-1; D is perhaps TRBD1 (6 bases). The V end lost 4 bases, the J end lost 10 bases, and 20 bases lay between the germline ends. There are 14 residues in the CDR3. The germline CDR1 and CDR2 sequences are SGHNT and YYREEE (reference sequence).

The chain is built from TRBV28 and TRBJ1-5; D possibly corresponds to TRBD1 (6 bases). This CDR3 spans 13 amino acids. The germline V and J ends were trimmed by 6 bases and 6 bases, with 12 bases remaining between them. Per germline, CDR1 MDHEN and CDR2 SYDVKM. The CDR3 nucleotides are TGTGCCAGCAGACCAGGGGTTACTCAGCCCCAGCATTTT. This gives the protein CASRPGVTQPQHF.

This clonotype was detected only a few times. The chain couples TRBV28 to TRBJ2-7; D remains ambiguous. Trimming took off 8 bases at V and 5 bases at J, with 13 bases between the two ends. This CDR3 is built from 12 residues. Per germline, CDR1 MDHEN and CDR2 SYDVKM. In nucleotides, the CDR3 is TGTGCCAGCGGCGCCTCTTTGAACGAGCAGTACTTC. This translates into CASGASLNEQYF.

The chain combines TRBV5-1 with TRBJ2-1, with TRBD1 identical over 9 bases. The CDR3 loop spans 15 amino acids. Trimming took 4 bases from V and 2 from J; bases not matched to a gene: 4. Germline V CDR1 and CDR2: SGHRS, YFSETQ. The CDR3 nucleotides are TGCGCCAGCAGCCCACAGGGGGCTCCCTACAATGAGCAGTTCTTC. This gives the protein CASSPQGAPYNEQFF.